This T cell receptor (beta chain) comes out of a study of blood T cell repertoires in COVID-19. Assay used: immunoSEQ multiplex PCR; TCRdb lists only in-frame clones, some missing. The sample includes about 64,000 clones, about 76% of them seen just once. The table lists this clone with a few counts. This CDR3 is 15 amino acids long. V dropped 0 bases and J dropped 1 base, with 8 bases sitting between them. Germline V lookup: CDR1 MNHEY, CDR2 SVGEGT. What was sequenced was peripheral blood. This receptor was taken from a human donor in a cohort sampled during active COVID-19. The chain employs TRBV6-2 or TRBV6-3 and TRBJ2-3; D unresolved. CDR3 loop: CASSYSSRGTDTQYF. CDR3 nucleotide sequence: TGTGCCAGCAGTTACTCATCACGGGGCACAGATACGCAGTATTTT.